This paragraph covers one TCR beta chain sequence. The data derive from a study of chemoradiotherapy in HPV16-positive cancers. The length of the CDR3 is 12 residues. The V end was cut by 6 bases, the J end by 1 base, with 9 bases between. Germline V gene data show CDR1 as SQVTM and CDR2 as ANQGSEA. Measured with immunoSEQ multiplex PCR; TCRdb has only the in-frame clones, and not every one. The sample has about 17,000 clones, over 90% seen once. The TCR originated in a human donor with HPV-associated anogenital cancer. Sequences were derived from blood, sampled from a patient who underwent chemoradiotherapy. The chain couples TRBV29-1 to TRBJ1-1; D is undetermined. The CDR3 DNA is TGCAGCGTCAAGACGGGGAACACTGAAGCTTTCTTT. It encodes CSVKTGNTEAFF.